This entry lists 25 T cell receptor beta chains sequenced from one sample in a study of response to subunit inactivated influenza vaccine. MiXCR, run by TCRdb on the RT-PCR reads, gives a single entry per CDR3 protein. The sample comprises fewer than 650,000 distinct CDR3 sequences, under 15% of which are singletons, and around 13% rests with the top ten. The sequenced sample was PBMCs from blood, obtained roughly 48 days after vaccination. These receptors were collected from a man aged 50 or older who received an inactivated influenza vaccine.

Only a few counts were recorded for this clonotype. This rearrangement joins TRBV20-1 to TRBJ2-2; D gene ambiguous. There are 13 residues in the CDR3. The germline V and J ends were trimmed by 3 bases and 2 bases, with 7 bases remaining between them. Germline loops: CDR1 DFQATT, CDR2 SNEGSKA (reference sequence). The CDR3 is CSASFLNTGELFF. The CDR3, as DNA: TGCAGTGCTAGTTTTCTAAACACCGGGGAGCTGTTTTTT.

The chain carries TRBV12-3 or TRBV12-4 and TRBJ2-1; TRBD1 aligns across 7 bases. The CDR3 is 13 residues long. Germline trimming cut 8 bases from V and 10 bases from J; bases unmatched to any gene: 11. The CDR3: CASAPGQRTEQFF. CDR3 DNA: TGTGCCAGCGCCCCGGGACAGAGGACGGAGCAGTTCTTC.

Only a few counts were recorded for this clonotype. The chain carries TRBV20-1 and TRBJ1-5; TRBD1 matches 11 bases. The length of the CDR3 is 16 residues. The ends lost 3 bases at V and 6 bases at J; junction bases unmatched: 10. Germline CDR1 and CDR2: DFQATT and SNEGSKA (reference sequence). The CDR3 loop is CSASGGTGGFSQPQHF. The CDR3 DNA follows: TGCAGTGCTAGTGGGGGGACAGGGGGGTTCAGTCAGCCCCAGCATTTT.

Regarding this clonotype: A much larger clone lies one base from this, so it may be a read error. The chain recombines TRBV20-1 with TRBJ2-2; the match to TRBD2 covers 7 bases. The CDR3 totals 16 residues. CDR1 and CDR2 from the germline V gene are DFQATT and SNEGSKA (reference sequence). The CDR3 loop is CCARGSSSGSTGELFF. CDR3 DNA sequence: TGCTGTGCTAGAGGGTCCTCTAGCGGTTCCACCGGGGAGCTGTTTTTT.

This clonotype has more than one count but fewer than ten. V is TRBV6-1 and J is TRBJ1-5; the D is unclear. Trimming removed 2 bases from V and 1 base from J, with 12 bases in between. The CDR3 spans 16 residues. CDR1 and CDR2 (germline): MNHNS, SASEGT. CDR3 protein: CASSEWWALSNQPQHF. The CDR3 nucleotides are TGTGCCAGCAGTGAATGGTGGGCCCTAAGCAATCAGCCCCAGCATTTT.

This clonotype occurred many times. The V and J genes are TRBV20-1 and TRBJ2-1; 8 nucleotides align to TRBD2. Trimming removed 2 bases from V and 6 bases from J; junction bases left unmatched: 9. Germline assignment: CDR1 DFQATT and CDR2 SNEGSKA (reference sequence). The CDR3 sequence is 15 residues long. As DNA, the CDR3 is TGCAGTGCTAGAAGTCCCAGCGGGGGTCCCAATGAGCAGTTCTTC. Residues: CSARSPSGGPNEQFF.

The rearrangement links TRBV12-3 or TRBV12-4 to TRBJ1-1, with 7 bases aligning to TRBD1. After removal of 5 bases from V and 6 bases from J, the junction contained 9 bases not matched to a gene. The CDR3 spans 14 residues. As DNA, the CDR3 is TGTGCCAGCAGTCCCGACAGGGTAGACTCTGAAGCTTTCTTT. Its translation is CASSPDRVDSEAFF.

This clonotype has only a few counts. This CDR3 reads CASSELTGYSEQYF. DNA of the CDR3: TGTGCCAGCAGTGAATTGACAGGGTATAGTGAGCAGTACTTC. The chain recombines TRBV25-1 with TRBJ2-7; 7 bases match TRBD1. The CDR3 contains 14 residues. Germline V gene data show CDR1 as MGHDK and CDR2 as SYGVNS. V dropped 1 base and J dropped 7; count of bases not matched to a gene: 7.

This clonotype came up many times. The V and J genes are TRBV28 and TRBJ1-1, with D possibly TRBD1 on 6 matching bases. Germline V gene lookup returns CDR1 MDHEN and CDR2 SYDVKM. V lost 3 bases to trimming and J lost 1 base, with 9 bases between them. CDR3 size: 14 residues. The CDR3, as DNA: TGTGCCAGCAGTTTCTACAGGGAGAACACTGAAGCTTTCTTT. It encodes CASSFYRENTEAFF.

In its sample, this clonotype was seen many times. The chain couples TRBV6-4 to TRBJ1-1; D unresolved. Trimming took off 6 bases at V and 3 bases at J, with 11 bases between the two ends. The germline V gene has CDR1 MRHNA and CDR2 SNTAGT. CDR3 length equals 13 residues. CDR3 loop: CASRAGRDTEAFF. As DNA, the CDR3 is TGTGCCAGCAGAGCTGGTCGGGACACTGAAGCTTTCTTT.

This clonotype was picked up a small number of times. V gene TRBV27 combines with J gene TRBJ2-1; TRBD2 is a possible D gene (7 bases). Trimming removed 3 bases at V and 3 bases at J, with 9 bases between. CDR1 and CDR2 (germline): MNHEY, SMNVEV (reference sequence). The CDR3 spans 14 residues. In DNA form, the CDR3 reads TGTGCCAGCAGTTTCGGGGGGCTCTACAATGAGCAGTTCTTC. This sequence encodes CASSFGGLYNEQFF.

The chain uses TRBV9 and TRBJ2-5, with TRBD2 identical over 8 bases. V shed 1 base, J shed 2 bases, and the junction held 4 bases outside the gene matches. CDR3 length equals 15 residues. The germline V gene has CDR1 SGDLS and CDR2 YYNGEE. The CDR3 region is CASSVQAGEQETQYF. DNA of the CDR3: TGTGCCAGCAGCGTACAAGCGGGGGAACAAGAGACCCAGTACTTC.

This clonotype was detected a few times. The chain recombines TRBV20-1 with TRBJ2-7; a weak D match, TRBD1 (6 bases). This CDR3 region has 15 residues. Trimming left V 2 bases short and J 5 bases short, with 19 bases between. Per the germline V gene, CDR1 is DFQATT and CDR2 is SNEGSKA (reference sequence). CDR3 nucleotide sequence: TGCAGTGCTAGAAGGCCGGGCAGGGGTTCCAACGAGCAGTACTTC. Protein: CSARRPGRGSNEQYF.

This clonotype was found a few times. The J gene is TRBJ1-4, the V gene TRBV7-8; the match to TRBD1 covers 8 bases. CDR3 length equals 12 residues. With V trimmed by 5 bases and J by 10 bases, 3 bases remained unmatched. Germline V gives CDR1 SGHVS, CDR2 FQNEAQ. This CDR3 is CASSLDRGKLFF. The DNA of the CDR3 is TGTGCCAGCAGCCTCGACAGGGGAAAACTGTTTTTT.

In this sample, this clonotype turned up a few times. The chain carries TRBV5-8 and TRBJ2-4, with D tentatively TRBD2 (6 bases). CDR3 length equals 15 residues. With 4 bases removed from V and 1 base from J, the gap between germline ends came to 12 bases. Germline V gene data show CDR1 as SGHTS and CDR2 as YDEGEE. CDR3 region: CASSPGRGAKNIQYF. The CDR3 DNA reads TGTGCCAGCAGCCCGGGCCGGGGGGCCAAAAACATTCAGTACTTC.

The chain uses TRBV12-3 or TRBV12-4 and TRBJ2-7, with D perhaps TRBD2 (5 bases). CDR3 length: 14 residues. The V gene lost 5 bases and the J gene lost 7 bases, with 18 bases spanning the gap. In DNA form, the CDR3 reads TGTGCCAGCAGTCCTAGCCCGGGTCCCCTGGAGCAGTACTTC. Its translation: CASSPSPGPLEQYF.

This sequence joins TRBV19 and TRBJ2-7; 8 bases line up with TRBD1. This CDR3 comprises 15 residues. Trimming cost V 4 bases and J 4 bases; bases outside gene matches: 9. Germline loops: CDR1 LNHDA, CDR2 SQIVND (reference sequence). The CDR3 DNA sequence: TGTGCCAGTAGTACCGGACAGGGCTTTCAGTACGAGCAGTACTTC. Translation gives CASSTGQGFQYEQYF.

This clonotype was detected only a few times. The chain carries TRBV10-3 and TRBJ2-7; D tentatively fits TRBD1 or TRBD2 (6 bases each). The CDR3 covers 15 residues. The germline CDR1 and CDR2 sequences are ENHRY and SYGVKD. V was cut by 0 bases and J by 3 bases, with 12 bases left in between. CDR3 sequence (DNA): TGTGCCATCAGTGAGTCGGGGGGCCCCTTCTACGAGCAGTACTTC. It encodes CAISESGGPFYEQYF.

The chain combines TRBV7-9 with TRBJ1-1, with D uncertain. The CDR3 loop spans 15 amino acids. V was pared by 4 bases and J by 1 base, with 13 bases between. Germline V gene sequence: CDR1 SEHNR, CDR2 FQNEAQ (reference sequence). The DNA for the CDR3 is TGTGCCAGCAGCTCTCGGGCGTTGAGGAACACTGAAGCTTTCTTT. Translation gives CASSSRALRNTEAFF. The full variable domain, its missing parts supplied by reference TRBV7-9 and TRBJ1-1, is DTGVSQNPRHKITKRGQNVTFRCDPISEHNRLYWYRQTLGQGPEFLTYFQNEAQLEKSRLLSDRFSAERPKGSFSTLEIQRTEQGDSAMYLCASSSRALRNTEAFFGQGTRLTVV.

V usage is TRBV20-1 and J usage is TRBJ2-2; TRBD2 matches at 8 bases. The J segment lost 3 bases and the V segment lost 3 bases, leaving 3 bases of the junction unmatched. Germline V gene data show CDR1 as DFQATT and CDR2 as SNEGSKA (reference sequence). The CDR3 length is 14 residues. CDR3 in DNA: TGCAGTGCTAGCGGGGGGGCCGACACCGGGGAGCTGTTTTTT. Amino acids: CSASGGADTGELFF.

The chain carries TRBV6-2 or TRBV6-3 and TRBJ2-6, with 8 bases that match TRBD1. The CDR3 runs to 20 residues. Germline trimming cut 0 bases from V and 0 bases from J; bases unmatched to any gene: 10. Germline-derived CDR1 and CDR2 are MNHEY and SVGEGT. The CDR3: CASSYSTGTGDYSGANVLTF. The CDR3 region has the DNA TGTGCCAGCAGTTACTCGACCGGGACAGGCGACTACTCTGGGGCCAACGTCCTGACTTTC.

The sample holds a few counts of this clonotype. The chain joins TRBV4-2 to TRBJ1-5; no clear D gene. The germline V and J ends were trimmed by 0 bases and 0 bases, with 9 bases remaining between them. Germline loops: CDR1 LGHNA, CDR2 YNFKEQ. The CDR3 totals 16 residues. CDR3 DNA sequence: TGTGCCAGCAGCCAAGATCTCGTCTCTAGCAATCAGCCCCAGCATTTT. Translated: CASSQDLVSSNQPQHF.

The J gene is TRBJ2-3, the V gene TRBV7-8; D is uncertain. V was trimmed by 2 bases and J by 2 bases, leaving 14 bases between them. The CDR3 covers 16 residues. CDR1 is SGHVS and CDR2 is FQNEAQ in the germline V gene. The CDR3 sequence is CASSLIGRSVTDTQYF. CDR3 sequence (DNA): TGTGCCAGCAGCTTAATTGGCAGATCCGTCACAGATACGCAGTATTTT.

V usage is TRBV5-6 and J usage is TRBJ1-5; D may be TRBD1 (5 bases). This CDR3 has 14 residues. Germline CDR1 is SGHDT and CDR2 is YYEEEE. V dropped 0 bases and J dropped 7 bases, with 11 bases sitting between them. The CDR3: CASSLAGHGQPQHF. The CDR3 DNA reads TGTGCCAGCAGCTTGGCAGGGCATGGACAGCCCCAGCATTTT.

V and J are TRBV11-2 and TRBJ2-1, with 9 bases lining up with TRBD2. This CDR3 region has 16 residues. Trimming at V came to 4 bases and at J to 7 bases, leaving 11 bases not matched to a gene. Germline lookup yields CDR1 SGHAT and CDR2 FQNNGV. The CDR3 DNA reads TGTGCCAGCAGCTCCTCGGATAGCGGGAGTAAGAATGAGCAGTTCTTC. Encoded protein: CASSSSDSGSKNEQFF.